The T cell receptor (beta chain) under discussion was sequenced for a study of shared clonotypes between healthy human individuals. Authors' methods: Quality scores were absent from the junction-only immunoSEQ sequences, so filtering differed. Data came from immunoSEQ multiplex PCR; TCRdb stores just in-frame clones and leaves some out. V, J and clone size reflect that table, while D and trimming were determined from the DNA. The sample yields 2 million or so clones, about 95% seen once. General study points: Around 5.3% of naive CD4 clonotypes were shared across several donors.

Germline assignment: CDR1 SGDLS and CDR2 YYNGEE. V lost 4 bases, J lost 0 bases, and 14 bases lay in between. This CDR3 contains 17 residues. Cells designated naive CD8 were CD45RO-negative and were positively selected for CCR7, with terminally differentiated effector memory CD45RA+ cells excluded. Caucasian adults living in Nashville, Tennessee, provided all samples. About this clone itself: Its antigen remains unidentified.

This receptor was obtained from a man aged 18 to 30 in good health. The chain combines TRBV9 with TRBJ2-6; D unresolved. Sequences were obtained from naive CD8+ T cells sorted from blood. The CDR3 loop is CASSSHNSASGANVLTF. The CDR3 coding sequence is TGTGCCAGCAGCTCCCACAACTCGGCCTCTGGGGCCAACGTCCTGACTTTC.